These 32 T cell receptor beta chains originate from one sample sequenced in a study of cytomegalovirus exposure and HLA in healthy donors. Assay: immunoSEQ multiplex PCR; the TCRdb copy retains only in-frame clones and omits some. The sample consists of tens of thousands of clones, 85% to 95% of them appearing once. The specimen sequenced was PBMCs. Every receptor here comes from a man aged 18 to 30 in good health and CMV-seropositive.

The chain carries TRBV6-5 and TRBJ1-3; the D gene is possibly TRBD1 (5 bases). Germline CDR1 reads MNHEY; CDR2 reads SVGAGI. The CDR3 is 15 residues long. V shed 8 bases and J shed 0 bases, with 14 bases lying between them. This chain's CDR3 is CASGTTGYSGNTIYF. The CDR3 DNA is TGTGCCAGCGGTACCACAGGCTACTCTGGAAACACCATATATTTT.

The V and J genes are TRBV10-3 and TRBJ1-3; TRBD1 agrees at 8 bases. The germline V gene has CDR1 ENHRY and CDR2 SYGVKD. This CDR3 comprises 14 residues. V gave up 11 bases and J gave up 3 bases; unmatched junction bases: 9. CDR3 amino acids: CAAQGTGLGNTIYF. The CDR3 DNA reads TGTGCCGCCCAAGGGACAGGACTTGGAAACACCATATATTTT.

This chain joins TRBV6-1 and TRBJ1-2; 7 bases agree with TRBD1. The CDR3 extends over 14 amino acids. Germline V gene data show CDR1 as MNHNS and CDR2 as SASEGT. V dropped 5 bases and J dropped 6; count of bases not matched to a gene: 9. The CDR3 sequence: CASSTSTGDHGYTF. The CDR3 DNA sequence: TGTGCCAGCAGTACTTCTACAGGGGATCATGGCTACACCTTC.

This clone has just a few counts. V is TRBV10-3 and J is TRBJ2-3; 8 nucleotides align to TRBD2. V lost 9 bases to trimming and J lost 5 bases; unmatched junction nucleotides: 10. The germline V gene has CDR1 ENHRY and CDR2 SYGVKD. The CDR3 runs to 14 residues. CDR3 coding DNA: TGTGCCATTTCCGTCGGGGGGGCGATAGATACGCAGTATTTT. Protein: CAISVGGAIDTQYF.

This clone was seen once. This chain uses TRBV10-3 with TRBJ2-1, with TRBD2 identical over 11 bases. The CDR3 covers 15 residues. Germline V gene sequence: CDR1 ENHRY, CDR2 SYGVKD. The junction had 6 bases not matched to a gene; V was cut back by 6 bases and J by 5 bases. The CDR3 here is CAISLAGGHNNEQFF. CDR3 DNA: TGTGCCATCAGCCTAGCGGGAGGACACAACAATGAGCAGTTCTTC.

This sequence joins TRBV6-5 and TRBJ2-7, with 11 bases identical to TRBD1. CDR1 is MNHEY, CDR2 SVGAGI, per germline. The CDR3 is 15 residues long. The V gene end was trimmed by 7 bases and the J gene end by 4 bases; junction bases not matched to a gene: 9. Here the CDR3 DNA reads TGTGCCAGCAATACACGGGACAGGGGGTCTTACGAGCAGTACTTC. Translation: CASNTRDRGSYEQYF.

This clone was recorded only once. This sequence joins TRBV6-5 and TRBJ1-1; D is unclear. The CDR3 extends over 15 amino acids. CDR1 and CDR2 (germline): MNHEY, SVGAGI. V dropped 0 bases and J dropped 10 bases, with 18 bases sitting between them. The CDR3 here is CASSYSSLSPLAAFF. The CDR3 bases are TGTGCCAGCAGTTACTCGAGTTTGTCCCCCCTTGCAGCTTTCTTT.

J is TRBJ2-2 and V is TRBV11-2; 7 bases align to TRBD1. The CDR3 runs 14 residues. V was pared by 2 bases and J by 6 bases, with 3 bases of the junction left unmatched. Germline values: CDR1 SGHAT, CDR2 FQNNGV. CDR3 sequence: CASSLRQGAGELFF. The DNA for the CDR3 is TGTGCCAGCAGCTTAAGACAGGGAGCCGGGGAGCTGTTTTTT.

The chain employs TRBV18 and TRBJ2-1, with 8 positions matching TRBD2. The CDR3 is made up of 16 amino acids. J gave up 6 bases and V 3 bases, and 10 bases lay outside the gene matches. Looked up from germline, CDR1 is KGHSH and CDR2 is LQKENI. Here the CDR3 DNA reads TGTGCCAGCTCACCCAACGGGGGGGCACTCCTCAATGAGCAGTTCTTC. Encoded protein: CASSPNGGALLNEQFF.

This clone occurred once. V and J are TRBV6-4 and TRBJ2-2; TRBD1 agrees at 7 bases. This CDR3 spans 15 amino acids. The trim removed 0 bases at V and 4 bases at J, leaving 2 bases unmatched. CDR1 is MRHNA, CDR2 SNTAGT, per germline. DNA of the CDR3: TGTGCCAGCAGTGACTCGAACAGGGGCACCGGGGAGCTGTTTTTT. Its protein is CASSDSNRGTGELFF.

This chain uses TRBV5-4 with TRBJ1-1; perhaps TRBD1 as D (6 bases). The V end was cut by 0 bases, the J end by 7 bases, with 10 bases between. The CDR3 is 13 amino acids. The germline V gene encodes CDR1 SGHNT and CDR2 YYREEE (reference sequence). CDR3 region: CASSLELDSEAFF. The CDR3 DNA is TGTGCCAGCAGCTTGGAGCTGGACAGTGAAGCTTTCTTT.

The chain has TRBV5-1 and TRBJ2-3; TRBD2 agrees at 13 bases. Germline CDR1 is SGHRS and CDR2 is YFSETQ. Trimming removed 4 bases from V and 2 bases from J; junction bases left unmatched: 19. This CDR3 is built from 21 residues. The CDR3 coding sequence is TGCGCCAGCAGCCTTCTTCCACCGGGTGGGACTAGCGGGGATTACACAGATACGCAGTATTTT. Translation gives CASSLLPPGGTSGDYTDTQYF.

CDR3 nucleotides: TGCGCCAGCAGTCAGTACATACAGGGTCTACGAGACGGAGACAAACGTACAGATACGCAGTATTTT. It yields the protein CASSQYIQGLRDGDKRTDTQYF. The gene calls are TRBV23-1 and TRBJ2-3, with TRBD1 as a possible D gene (6 bases). TRBV23-1 is identified as an open reading frame with a role that is uncertain. The CDR3 has 22 amino acids. The V end lost 3 bases, the J end lost 3 bases, and 34 bases lay between the germline ends.

V and J are TRBV28 and TRBJ2-1; 7 bases agree with TRBD1. CDR1 and CDR2 (germline): MDHEN, SYDVKM. J gave up 1 base and V 7 bases, and 7 bases lay outside the gene matches. The CDR3 runs to 15 residues. CDR3 in DNA: TGTGCCAGCACACGAGGGGGCGCGTCCTACAATGAGCAGTTCTTC. It encodes CASTRGGASYNEQFF.

This rearrangement joins TRBV6-1 to TRBJ1-2; D gene uncertain. CDR3 length: 13 residues. The V and J ends lost 7 bases and 2 bases respectively, with 11 bases between them. Germline-derived CDR1 and CDR2 are MNHNS and SASEGT. DNA of the CDR3: TGTGCCAGCACCTCTGACGGGAACTATGGCTACACCTTC. This translates into CASTSDGNYGYTF.

The rearrangement links TRBV29-1 to TRBJ2-2; D perhaps matches TRBD2 (6 bases). V lost 6 bases and J 6 bases, leaving 20 bases between the germline ends. In germline, CDR1 is SQVTM, CDR2 ANQGSEA. This CDR3 has 15 amino acids. The CDR3 nucleotides read TGCAGCGTCAGAAATGGGGGGAGTGAGGCCGGGGAGCTGTTTTTT. Protein: CSVRNGGSEAGELFF.

V is TRBV10-3 and J is TRBJ1-1, with 8 bases fitting TRBD1. The ends lost 2 bases at V and 4 bases at J; junction bases unmatched: 3. CDR1 ENHRY and CDR2 SYGVKD come from the germline V gene. The CDR3 is 14 amino acids. CDR3 amino acids: CAISERTGTTEAFF. The DNA of the CDR3 is TGTGCCATCAGTGAGAGGACAGGGACCACTGAAGCTTTCTTT.

This clone appeared a single time. The J gene is TRBJ2-3, the V gene TRBV15; maybe TRBD2 (6 bases). Germline CDR1 and CDR2: LNHNV and YYDKDF (reference sequence). Trimming took off 5 bases at V and 2 bases at J, with 20 bases between the two ends. CDR3 size: 17 residues. CDR3 nucleotides: TGTGCCACCAGCCCAAAGCGGACTATCTCAACCACAGATACGCAGTATTTT. Translated: CATSPKRTISTTDTQYF.

V gene TRBV19 combines with J gene TRBJ1-5; TRBD1 matches at 8 bases. The germline CDR1 and CDR2 sequences are LNHDA and SQIVND (reference sequence). The CDR3 runs 16 residues. J lost 1 base, V lost 4 bases, and 6 bases had no gene match. CDR3 DNA: TGTGCCAGTAGTAACGCTGACAGGGGAAGCAATCAGCCCCAGCATTTT. This sequence encodes CASSNADRGSNQPQHF.

The chain links TRBV28 to TRBJ1-2; perhaps TRBD1 as D (5 bases). This CDR3 spans 14 amino acids. The V gene's germline CDR1 is MDHEN and CDR2 SYDVKM. Trimming pared 3 bases from V and 4 bases from J, leaving 12 bases between. DNA for the CDR3: TGTGCCAGCAGTTTTCAGGGATCGGTCTATGGCTACACCTTC. Protein product: CASSFQGSVYGYTF.

The V and J genes are TRBV11-2 and TRBJ2-7, with a weak D call TRBD2 (6 bases). The CDR3 is made up of 15 amino acids. The germline V and J ends were trimmed by 1 base and 3 bases, with 13 bases remaining between them. Germline values: CDR1 SGHAT, CDR2 FQNNGV. CDR3 amino acids: CASSLGLAENYEQYF. The CDR3 DNA sequence: TGTGCCAGCAGCTTAGGGTTAGCGGAGAACTACGAGCAGTACTTC.

The chain links TRBV6-5 to TRBJ2-7, with D perhaps TRBD2 (6 bases). V was pared by 8 bases and J by 5 bases, with 10 bases between. Germline loops: CDR1 MNHEY, CDR2 SVGAGI. This CDR3 has 11 residues. For the CDR3, the DNA is TGTGCCAGCTCGTGGGGGGACGAGCAGTACTTC. This codes for CASSWGDEQYF.

The V gene is TRBV6-6, the J gene TRBJ2-3, with D perhaps TRBD2 (5 bases). V lost 6 bases, J lost 4 bases, and 20 bases lay in between. Germline V gives CDR1 MNHNY, CDR2 SVGAGI (reference sequence). The CDR3 is 16 residues long. CDR3 in amino acids: CASSLGGPGFPDTQYF. The CDR3 coding sequence is TGTGCCAGCAGCCTAGGCGGGCCCGGATTTCCAGATACGCAGTATTTT.

This chain links TRBV27 with TRBJ2-7; TRBD1 agrees at 7 bases. CDR3 length: 14 residues. Trimming removed 0 bases from V and 3 bases from J; junction bases left unmatched: 2. The germline V gene encodes CDR1 MNHEY and CDR2 SMNVEV (reference sequence). The CDR3 sequence: CASSLSGQLYEQYF. CDR3 DNA: TGTGCCAGCAGTTTATCGGGACAGCTCTACGAGCAGTACTTC.

This chain connects TRBV10-2 to TRBJ2-7; TRBD1 matches 7 bases. CDR1 and CDR2 (germline): WSHSY, SAAADI. This CDR3 comprises 12 residues. Trimming at V came to 4 bases and at J to 3 bases, leaving 0 bases not matched to a gene. The CDR3 DNA sequence: TGCGCCAGCAGTGGGGACAGCTACGAGCAGTACTTC. This translates into CASSGDSYEQYF.

This chain links TRBV9 with TRBJ2-6, with D possibly matching TRBD2 (6 bases). The CDR3 is 17 amino acids. Deletions cut 5 bases from V and 2 bases from J, with 17 bases between. CDR1 and CDR2 (germline): SGDLS, YYNGEE. The CDR3 region has the DNA TGTGCCAGCAGTCGTATCCTGGAGGGTGCTGGGGCCAACGTCCTGACTTTC. Translation: CASSRILEGAGANVLTF.

The V gene is TRBV5-1, the J gene TRBJ1-1, with D perhaps matching TRBD1 (5 bases). The CDR3 is 15 residues long. Germline CDR1 SGHRS, CDR2 YFSETQ. Deletions cut 3 bases from V and 3 bases from J, with 15 bases between. The CDR3 coding sequence is TGCGCCAGCAGCTGGGGAGGAGGGGCCTACACTGAAGCTTTCTTT. Its protein product is CASSWGGGAYTEAFF.

V gene TRBV10-1 combines with J gene TRBJ2-1, with 8 bases that match TRBD2. This CDR3 contains 16 residues. The V gene's germline CDR1 is WNHNN and CDR2 SYGVQD (reference sequence). V lost 2 bases, J lost 0 bases, and 3 bases stayed unmatched. The CDR3 loop reads CASSESSGISYNEQFF. DNA for the CDR3: TGCGCCAGCAGTGAGAGTAGCGGGATCTCCTACAATGAGCAGTTCTTC.

The V call is TRBV7-3, the J call TRBJ1-1; D is perhaps TRBD1 (5 bases). Germline assignment: CDR1 SGHTA and CDR2 FQGTGA. This CDR3 has 15 amino acids. V was pared by 1 base and J by 4 bases, with 13 bases between. CDR3 DNA: TGTGCCAGCAGCTTAAGTCAAGGACAAGTCACTGAAGCTTTCTTT. Protein product: CASSLSQGQVTEAFF.

J is TRBJ1-2 and V is TRBV4-1; D remains ambiguous. The CDR3 length is 14 residues. Germline CDR1 MGHRA, CDR2 YSYEKL. Trimming took 0 bases from V and 0 from J, leaving 5 bases between them. In DNA, the CDR3 is TGCGCCAGCAGCCAAGATCAGACTAACTATGGCTACACCTTC. Its protein is CASSQDQTNYGYTF.

The chain is built from TRBV7-9 and TRBJ2-7; 7 nucleotides align to TRBD2. J gave up 2 bases and V 1 base, and 5 bases lay outside the gene matches. Per germline, CDR1 SEHNR and CDR2 FQNEAQ (reference sequence). The CDR3 is made up of 15 amino acids. CDR3 residues: CASSLDGGIAYEQYF. The CDR3 DNA sequence: TGTGCCAGCAGCTTAGACGGGGGGATAGCCTACGAGCAGTACTTC.

The chain links TRBV12-5 to TRBJ1-1, with D uncertain. Looked up from germline, CDR1 is LGHNT and CDR2 is FRNRAP. The V gene lost 2 bases and the J gene lost 0 bases, with 19 bases spanning the gap. The CDR3 loop spans 18 amino acids. The CDR3 region is CASGLYAGEPVMNTEAFF. Written as DNA, the CDR3 is TGTGCTAGTGGTTTGTACGCAGGCGAACCAGTAATGAACACTGAAGCTTTCTTT.